This TCR beta chain was recorded in a study of blood T cell repertoires in COVID-19. Methods used by the authors: Estimates of nucleated cell counts were drawn from the amplification of reference gene primers. Generated by immunoSEQ multiplex PCR, the TCRdb table keeps only in-frame clones and is missing some. The DNA was the basis for D and trimming; V, J and clone size are from that table. The data contain about 300,000 clones, about 91% of them seen just once; the ten biggest clones take up 1.5% to 2%. Enrolled during active infection, Seattle patients were then followed longitudinally. This clone was detected once. The CDR3 covers 14 residues. The V segment lost 8 bases and the J segment 9 bases; nucleotides outside the gene matches: 12. From germline, CDR1 is SQVTM and CDR2 ANQGSEA.

Sequenced input: peripheral blood. This TCR came from a woman aged 25 to 39 with COVID-19, enrolled during active disease. The V gene is TRBV29-1, the J gene TRBJ2-1, with 11 bases that match TRBD2. In DNA, the CDR3 is TGCAGCACCCTTAGCGGGGGGGCCTTCATTGAGCAGTTCTTC. Its protein is CSTLSGGAFIEQFF.